A selection of T cell receptor beta chains follows, all from one sample in a study of cytomegalovirus exposure and HLA in healthy donors. The protocol was immunoSEQ multiplex PCR, while the TCRdb copy is restricted to in-frame clones and leaves out a portion. Here the sample spans approximately 100,000 clones, approximately 79% being singletons. Material for sequencing was PBMCs. The receptors stem from a male donor in good health and CMV-seronegative. CDR3s include the opening cysteine and the closing phenylalanine or tryptophan. The D gene is left open where the match is weak. Clone size is given for some rows only: seen once, a few or many times, or a class if the clone is expanded.

v_call	clone_size	d_call	j_call	cdr3_aa	cdr3_nt
TRBV9	NA	NA	TRBJ2-7	CASSRVKGGIYEQYF	TGTGCCAGCAGCCGTGTGAAGGGGGGGATATACGAGCAGTACTTC
TRBV23-1	NA	TRBD1	TRBJ2-5	CASSRQGTETQYF	TGCGCCAGCAGCCGACAGGGAACCGAGACCCAGTACTTC
TRBV7-9	NA	NA	TRBJ2-1	CASSLGPRRGRHNEQFF	TGTGCCAGCAGCTTAGGTCCCCGCCGGGGTCGGCACAATGAGCAGTTCTTC
TRBV7-3	NA	NA	TRBJ2-1	CASSLTGLTLTYNEQFF	TGTGCCAGCAGCTTAACTGGACTTACTCTGACCTACAATGAGCAGTTCTTC
TRBV27	few	TRBD1	TRBJ1-5	CASSLDRGGNQPQHF	TGTGCCAGCAGTTTGGACAGGGGCGGCAATCAGCCCCAGCATTTT
TRBV28	NA	NA	TRBJ1-1	CASSLGQPGLYTEAFF	TGTGCCAGCAGTTTAGGCCAACCCGGACTTTACACTGAAGCTTTCTTT
TRBV7-9	NA	TRBD1	TRBJ1-3	CASSYDRVSGNTIYF	TGTGCCAGCAGCTATGACAGGGTTTCTGGAAACACCATATATTTT
TRBV27	NA	NA	TRBJ2-1	CASSPGPTRGIYNEQFF	TGTGCCAGCAGTCCCGGTCCGACAAGGGGGATCTACAATGAGCAGTTCTTC
TRBV6-5	NA	TRBD2	TRBJ2-7	CASSYSSGRTEQYF	TGTGCCAGCAGTTACTCTAGCGGGAGAACCGAGCAGTACTTC
TRBV9	NA	NA	TRBJ1-4	CASSSGLSEKLFF	TGTGCCAGCAGCTCTGGACTCTCGGAAAAACTGTTTTTT
TRBV2	once	NA	TRBJ2-4	CASSEQGIAKNIQYF	TGTGCCAGCAGTGAACAGGGGATAGCCAAAAACATTCAGTACTTC
TRBV21-1	NA	NA	TRBJ1-5	CASCGGTGGRRGNQPQHF	TGTGCCAGCTGCGGTGGGACAGGGGGTAGAAGGGGCAATCAGCCCCAGCATTTT
TRBV10-2	NA	NA	TRBJ1-1	CASSEQPMNTEAFF	TGCGCCAGCAGTGAACAGCCCATGAACACTGAAGCTTTCTTT
TRBV7-9	NA	NA	TRBJ1-5	CASSLMGEQPQHF	TGTGCCAGCAGCTTGATGGGCGAACAGCCCCAGCATTTT
TRBV28	NA	NA	TRBJ1-2	CASFRRATGNYGYTF	TGTGCCAGCTTCCGACGAGCGACAGGAAACTATGGCTACACCTTC
TRBV10-3	NA	TRBD2	TRBJ2-5	CAIIEGSSGHQETQYF	TGTGCCATCATCGAGGGTAGTAGCGGGCATCAAGAGACCCAGTACTTC
TRBV9	NA	NA	TRBJ2-5	CASSVDGSEETQYF	TGTGCCAGCAGCGTAGACGGGAGCGAAGAGACCCAGTACTTC
TRBV7-9	NA	NA	TRBJ2-7	CASSFADEQYF	TGTGCCAGCAGCTTTGCAGACGAGCAGTACTTC
TRBV19	NA	NA	TRBJ2-2	CASVTRGSTGELFF	TGTGCCAGCGTTACAAGGGGGAGCACCGGGGAGCTGTTTTTT
TRBV28	NA	NA	TRBJ1-1	CASRPAGRTNTEAFF	TGTGCCAGCAGACCGGCGGGCAGAACGAACACTGAAGCTTTCTTT
TRBV6-4	NA	NA	TRBJ1-5	CASSTYPGLNQPQHF	TGTGCCAGCAGTACTTACCCGGGACTCAATCAGCCCCAGCATTTT
TRBV5-1	NA	NA	TRBJ2-7	CASSLGQVAYEQYF	TGCGCCAGCAGCTTGGGACAGGTTGCCTACGAGCAGTACTTC
TRBV27	NA	NA	TRBJ2-1	CASSIGQLRTLHNEQFF	TGTGCCAGCAGTATCGGACAGTTAAGGACGTTGCACAATGAGCAGTTCTTC
TRBV19	NA	NA	TRBJ1-2	CASSQADRGYGYTF	TGTGCCAGTAGTCAGGCAGACCGGGGCTATGGCTACACCTTC
TRBV4-2	NA	NA	TRBJ1-1	CASSPDRDCEAFF	TGTGCCAGCAGCCCGGACAGAGACTGTGAAGCTTTCTTT
TRBV5-1	NA	NA	TRBJ2-5	CASHTGRGQETQYF	TGCGCCAGCCACACCGGCCGAGGACAAGAGACCCAGTACTTC
TRBV29-1	NA	NA	TRBJ1-2	CSVTTSGAAYEDGYTF	TGCAGCGTGACTACATCAGGGGCCGCCTATGAAGATGGCTACACCTTC
TRBV27	NA	TRBD1	TRBJ1-5	CASRNSRDRGRPQHF	TGTGCCAGCAGGAATTCTCGGGACAGGGGGCGGCCCCAGCATTTT
TRBV7-8	NA	TRBD2	TRBJ2-4	CASSLRLAGGKNIQYF	TGTGCCAGCAGCCTCAGACTAGCGGGAGGGAAAAACATTCAGTACTTC
TRBV11-2	NA	TRBD2	TRBJ2-7	CASSLEGLTYEQYF	TGTGCCAGCAGCTTAGAGGGACTAACTTACGAGCAGTACTTC
TRBV30	NA	NA	TRBJ1-5	CAWTTGFDQPQHF	TGTGCCTGGACGACAGGATTCGATCAGCCCCAGCATTTT
TRBV2	NA	TRBD1	TRBJ2-5	CASSVDRGRETQYF	TGTGCCAGCAGCGTTGACAGGGGGCGAGAGACCCAGTACTTC
TRBV5-6	NA	TRBD1	TRBJ2-5	CASSRDRGETQYF	TGTGCCAGCAGCCGGGACAGGGGAGAGACCCAGTACTTC
TRBV7-9	NA	NA	TRBJ1-1	CASNQGTEAFF	TGTGCCAGCAACCAGGGGACTGAAGCTTTCTTT
TRBV7-3	few	NA	TRBJ2-1	CASSSSHSGSYYNEQFF	TGTGCCAGCAGTTCCTCCCACAGCGGGTCATACTACAATGAGCAGTTCTTC
TRBV28	NA	TRBD2	TRBJ2-7	CASSQLAGGRYEQYF	TGTGCCAGCAGTCAACTAGCGGGAGGCAGATACGAGCAGTACTTC
TRBV28	NA	NA	TRBJ2-7	CATEQDSYEQYF	TGTGCCACAGAACAGGATTCCTACGAGCAGTACTTC
TRBV5-1	few	NA	TRBJ2-2	CASSLWVPRTLRFGGELFF	TGCGCCAGCAGCTTGTGGGTTCCTAGAACCCTCCGATTTGGCGGGGAGCTGTTTTTT
TRBV5-4	NA	NA	TRBJ1-1	CASSSHIGPMNTEAFF	TGTGCCAGCAGCAGCCATATTGGTCCTATGAACACTGAAGCTTTCTTT
TRBV25-1	few	TRBD2	TRBJ2-7	CASTGLDYEQYF	TGTGCCAGCACCGGACTAGACTACGAGCAGTACTTC
TRBV28	few	TRBD2	TRBJ2-7	CASNQTPIAGGSSYEQYF	TGTGCCAGCAACCAGACCCCTATAGCGGGTGGGAGCTCCTACGAGCAGTACTTC
TRBV28	NA	TRBD1	TRBJ2-3	CASSGTGLDTDTQYF	TGTGCCAGCAGTGGGACAGGGCTCGACACAGATACGCAGTATTTT
TRBV10-3	once	TRBD2	TRBJ2-3	CAISPGTTSTDTQYF	TGTGCCATCAGTCCAGGGACTACTAGCACAGATACGCAGTATTTT
TRBV29-1	NA	TRBD2	TRBJ2-7	CSVRLAGSSYEQYF	TGCAGCGTTAGACTAGCGGGATCCTCCTACGAGCAGTACTTC
TRBV7-8	NA	NA	TRBJ1-5	CASSLVGGRWPQHF	TGTGCCAGCAGCTTAGTGGGCGGGAGATGGCCCCAGCATTTT
TRBV10-3	NA	TRBD1	TRBJ2-1	CAISDGDRGNEQFF	TGTGCCATCAGTGACGGGGACAGGGGTAATGAGCAGTTCTTC
TRBV27	few	NA	TRBJ1-1	CASSLVYPKSEAFF	TGTGCCAGCAGTTTAGTTTACCCCAAATCTGAGGCTTTCTTT
TRBV30	NA	NA	TRBJ1-5	CAWSEQAFQPQHF	TGTGCCTGGAGTGAACAGGCGTTTCAGCCCCAGCATTTT
TRBV2	NA	TRBD1	TRBJ1-2	CASTWTGEAGGYTF	TGTGCCAGCACCTGGACAGGGGAAGCCGGCGGCTACACCTTC
TRBV2	NA	TRBD1	TRBJ1-1	CASRTWDSLNTEAFF	TGTGCCAGCAGGACCTGGGACAGCTTGAACACTGAAGCTTTCTTT
TRBV7-2	NA	TRBD1	TRBJ1-5	CASSWTGVQPQHF	TGTGCCAGCAGCTGGACAGGGGTTCAGCCCCAGCATTTT
TRBV6-1	NA	NA	TRBJ2-5	CASSQNTGVRETQYF	TGTGCCAGCAGTCAAAATACGGGGGTTCGAGAGACCCAGTACTTC
TRBV18	NA	NA	TRBJ2-7	CASSPLPGLDYEQYF	TGTGCCAGCTCACCCCTCCCCGGACTTGACTACGAGCAGTACTTC
TRBV11-2	NA	TRBD1	TRBJ1-2	CASSLTGDHYGYTF	TGTGCCAGCAGCTTAACAGGGGATCACTATGGCTACACCTTC